A single sample is the source of the 27 T cell receptor beta chains below, sequenced in a study of blood T cell repertoires in COVID-19. This table comes from immunoSEQ multiplex PCR, and its TCRdb copy is limited to in-frame clones, with some not included. This sample has under 65,000 clones; over 80% occur once, and the top ten carry 22%. The sample taken for sequencing was peripheral blood. The receptors derive from a woman aged 55 to 70 with acute or convalescent COVID-19.

V gene TRBV5-4 combines with J gene TRBJ1-2; weak D call: TRBD1 (5 bases). CDR3 size: 15 residues. Germline lookup yields CDR1 SGHNT and CDR2 YYREEE (reference sequence). V dropped 2 bases and J dropped 3 bases, with 14 bases sitting between them. CDR3 region: CASSFSAGLDYGYTF. The CDR3 nucleotides are TGTGCCAGCAGCTTTAGTGCGGGGCTTGACTATGGCTACACCTTC.

The V call is TRBV19, the J call TRBJ1-1; perhaps TRBD1 as D (5 bases). Trimming removed 8 bases from V and 2 bases from J, with 15 bases in between. CDR1 is LNHDA, CDR2 SQIVND, per germline (reference sequence). This CDR3 comprises 14 residues. The CDR3 bases are TGTGCCAGTTCAGGGCAATTCATCAACACTGAAGCTTTCTTT. Translating it yields CASSGQFINTEAFF.

V is TRBV2 and J is TRBJ1-1, with 7 bases that match TRBD1. Per germline, CDR1 SNHLY and CDR2 FYNNEI. Trimming took 6 bases from V and 5 from J; bases not matched to a gene: 6. This CDR3 contains 13 residues. CDR3 sequence (DNA): TGTGCCAGCAGGGACCTGACAGGGACTGAAGCTTTCTTT. It translates to CASRDLTGTEAFF. Full variable domain (missing parts from reference TRBV2 and TRBJ1-1): EPEVTQTPSHQVTQMGQEVILRCVPISNHLYFYWYRQILGQKVEFLVSFYNNEISEKSEIFDDQFSVERPDGSNFTLKIRSTKLEDSAMYFCASRDLTGTEAFFGQGTRLTVV.

This chain joins TRBV6-5 and TRBJ1-5; D unclear. Between the trimmed V and J ends, which lost 5 bases and 7 bases, there was a span of 15 bases. Germline V gene lookup returns CDR1 MNHEY and CDR2 SVGAGI. This CDR3 spans 14 amino acids. In DNA, the CDR3 is TGTGCCAGCAGTAATGCGGGTCGGGGACAGCCCCAGCATTTT. Amino acids: CASSNAGRGQPQHF.

The rearrangement joins TRBV19 to TRBJ1-4; 8 nucleotides align to TRBD1. V was clipped by 9 bases and J by 5 bases; unmatched bases: 5. The CDR3 extends over 13 amino acids. The germline V gene has CDR1 LNHDA and CDR2 SQIVND (reference sequence). The CDR3 sequence is CASTDRENEKLFF. Here the CDR3 DNA reads TGTGCCAGCACGGACAGGGAAAATGAAAAACTGTTTTTT.

This clone occurred once. V and J are TRBV19 and TRBJ2-3; 12 bases line up with TRBD2. This CDR3 is built from 18 residues. Germline CDR1 reads LNHDA; CDR2 reads SQIVND (reference sequence). The J segment lost 0 bases and the V segment lost 4 bases, leaving 8 bases of the junction unmatched. DNA of the CDR3: TGTGCCAGTAGTAAAGGACTAGCGGGGAAAGATAGCACAGATACGCAGTATTTT. This encodes CASSKGLAGKDSTDTQYF.

The chain uses TRBV6-2 or TRBV6-3 and TRBJ1-1; tentatively, D is TRBD1 (5 bases). The CDR3 covers 13 residues. CDR1 MNHEY and CDR2 SVGEGT come from the germline V gene. The ends were cut back, 6 bases at V and 4 bases at J, with 12 bases in the middle. The CDR3 nucleotides read TGTGCCAGCAGCCCGGCAGGGCTCACTGAAGCTTTCTTT. This gives the protein CASSPAGLTEAFF.

The chain carries TRBV2 and TRBJ1-6, with 8 positions matching TRBD1. The length of the CDR3 is 13 residues. Germline CDR1 is SNHLY and CDR2 is FYNNEI. The V gene end was trimmed by 10 bases and the J gene end by 6 bases; junction bases not matched to a gene: 5. The CDR3 spells CATLTGANSPLHF. In DNA form, the CDR3 reads TGTGCCACCCTGACAGGGGCTAATTCACCCCTCCACTTT.

The count of this clone is one. The chain has TRBV30 and TRBJ1-1, with D tentatively TRBD1 (6 bases). Germline-derived CDR1 and CDR2 are GTSNPN and SVGIG (reference sequence). The CDR3 loop spans 13 amino acids. V was pared by 3 bases and J by 6 bases, with 14 bases between. CDR3: CAWRSQGWAEAFF. The DNA of the CDR3 is TGTGCCTGGAGATCACAGGGCTGGGCTGAAGCTTTCTTT.

The chain carries TRBV4-3 and TRBJ1-1, with unresolved D. Trimming stripped 1 base from V and 4 bases from J, with 16 bases between. The germline V gene has CDR1 LGHNA and CDR2 YSLEER. The CDR3 consists of 16 residues. CDR3 nucleotides: TGCGCCAGCAGCCAAGCCGTTGCGGTCCCCGGCACTGAAGCTTTCTTT. Amino acids: CASSQAVAVPGTEAFF.

The rearrangement links TRBV24-1 to TRBJ2-5; TRBD2 matches at 12 bases. CDR1 and CDR2 (germline): KGHDR, SFDVKD. There are 14 residues in the CDR3. With 6 bases clipped from V and 4 bases from J, the junction kept 2 bases outside the gene matches. This CDR3 reads CATSPTSGGETQYF. The CDR3 DNA follows: TGTGCCACCAGTCCGACTAGCGGGGGAGAGACCCAGTACTTC.

The V gene is TRBV5-1, the J gene TRBJ2-2; D gene ambiguous. This CDR3 contains 14 residues. V was pared by 2 bases and J by 5 bases, with 10 bases between. Germline CDR1 SGHRS, CDR2 YFSETQ. CDR3 amino acids: CASSLDQATGELFF. The CDR3 nucleotides are TGCGCCAGCAGCTTAGACCAAGCGACCGGGGAGCTGTTTTTT.

The chain uses TRBV15 and TRBJ2-2; TRBD2 agrees at 10 bases. The V gene's germline CDR1 is LNHNV and CDR2 YYDKDF (reference sequence). The trim removed 0 bases at V and 4 bases at J, leaving 8 bases unmatched. This CDR3 comprises 18 residues. This CDR3 reads CATSREGSGGIGTGELFF. In nucleotides, the CDR3 is TGTGCCACCAGCAGAGAGGGTAGCGGGGGGATTGGCACCGGGGAGCTGTTTTTT.

This chain uses TRBV4-2 with TRBJ2-2; 9 nucleotides line up with TRBD2. The CDR3 has 17 residues. J was trimmed by 4 bases and V by 0 bases; bases with no gene match: 6. The germline V gene encodes CDR1 LGHNA and CDR2 YNFKEQ. CDR3 DNA sequence: TGTGCCAGCAGCCAAGAAGGAGCGGGGGGCCTCACCGGGGAGCTGTTTTTT. Its protein product is CASSQEGAGGLTGELFF.

The chain uses TRBV4-2 and TRBJ2-1; tentative D call: TRBD1 (7 bases). The V gene's germline CDR1 is LGHNA and CDR2 YNFKEQ. This CDR3 region has 16 residues. Between the trimmed V and J ends, which lost 1 base and 7 bases, there was a span of 17 bases. The CDR3 nucleotides read TGTGCCAGCAGCCAAGGCCCTACAGGGGCGGGGAATGAGCAGTTCTTC. Its translation is CASSQGPTGAGNEQFF.

This chain connects TRBV28 to TRBJ2-2; D not resolved. Trimming left V 2 bases short and J 3 bases short, with 7 bases between. This CDR3 has 14 residues. Per the germline V gene, CDR1 is MDHEN and CDR2 is SYDVKM. DNA for the CDR3: TGTGCCAGCAGTTTACGTGCAGACACCGGGGAGCTGTTTTTT. This sequence encodes CASSLRADTGELFF.

The rearrangement links TRBV3-1 (or the pseudogene TRBV3-2) to TRBJ2-2; a possible D gene is TRBD1 (5 bases). Trimming shortened V by 3 bases and J by 4 bases, and 6 bases separated the two germline ends. In germline, CDR1 is LGHDT, CDR2 YNNKEL (reference sequence). This CDR3 region has 13 residues. The CDR3 region is CASSHRVTGELFF. DNA of the CDR3: TGTGCCAGCAGCCACAGGGTCACCGGGGAGCTGTTTTTT.

This chain connects TRBV6-5 to TRBJ1-2, with D maybe TRBD1 (6 bases). This CDR3 comprises 15 residues. Germline V CDR1 and CDR2: MNHEY, SVGAGI. Trimming stripped 4 bases from V and 2 bases from J, with 14 bases between. The CDR3 coding sequence is TGTGCCAGCAGTTTGGCTTGGACAGCCAACTATGGCTACACCTTC. Amino acid sequence: CASSLAWTANYGYTF.

The chain employs TRBV4-1 and TRBJ2-5, with 9 bases fitting TRBD2. The germline CDR1 and CDR2 sequences are MGHRA and YSYEKL. The CDR3 covers 15 residues. V trimming: 6 bases; J trimming: 5 bases; junction bases outside the gene matches: 10. CDR3 in amino acids: CASRTTGTSRETQYF. The CDR3 nucleotides are TGCGCCAGCAGAACCACCGGGACTAGCCGGGAGACCCAGTACTTC.

The rearrangement links TRBV7-3 to TRBJ1-1; D is possibly TRBD1 (6 bases). The CDR3 covers 15 residues. V lost 4 bases and J lost 4, with 16 bases in between. CDR1 is SGHTA, CDR2 FQGTGA, per germline. DNA of the CDR3: TGTGCCAGCAGCTCGACGTTGGACAGTGGCACTGAAGCTTTCTTT. Protein product: CASSSTLDSGTEAFF.

This clone appeared a single time. This chain joins TRBV5-1 and TRBJ1-1; 7 nucleotides align to TRBD1. CDR1 and CDR2 (germline): SGHRS, YFSETQ. Trimming removed 6 bases from V and 5 bases from J; junction bases left unmatched: 7. This CDR3 region has 13 residues. The CDR3 DNA is TGCGCCAGCACCTCCCCAGGGGGAACTGAAGCTTTCTTT. Translation gives CASTSPGGTEAFF.

The rearrangement uses TRBV11-3 and TRBJ1-1; TRBD1 matches 8 bases. The length of the CDR3 is 13 residues. V lost 5 bases and J lost 3; bases outside the gene matches: 2. Germline-derived CDR1 and CDR2 are SGHNT and YENEEA. The CDR3 sequence is CASSHRGDTEAFF. CDR3 nucleotides: TGTGCCAGCAGCCACAGGGGGGACACTGAAGCTTTCTTT.

The genes are TRBV30 and TRBJ1-5; 9 bases match TRBD1. The CDR3 contains 15 residues. Per germline, CDR1 GTSNPN and CDR2 SVGIG (reference sequence). The trim removed 2 bases at V and 5 bases at J, leaving 7 bases unmatched. The CDR3 DNA is TGTGCCTGGAGTCACCGGGACAGGGTAGATCAGCCCCAGCATTTT. Translation gives CAWSHRDRVDQPQHF. The entire variable domain, with the rest obtained from reference TRBV30 and TRBJ1-5, is as follows: SQTIHQWPATLVQPVGSPLSLECTVEGTSNPNLYWYRQAAGRGLQLLFYSVGIGQISSEVPQNLSASRPQDRQFILSSKKLLLSDSGFYLCAWSHRDRVDQPQHFGDGTRLSIL.

The V call is TRBV7-3, the J call TRBJ2-2, with no clear D. Germline CDR1 is SGHTA and CDR2 is FQGTGA. Between the trimmed V and J ends, which lost 0 bases and 8 bases, there was a span of 7 bases. The CDR3 extends over 13 amino acids. CDR3 sequence: CASSLTSAGELFF. CDR3 nucleotides: TGTGCCAGCAGCTTAACGTCAGCGGGGGAGCTGTTTTTT.

This chain links TRBV5-6 with TRBJ2-1; 8 bases are shared with TRBD1. Trimming at V came to 3 bases and at J to 6 bases, leaving 8 bases not matched to a gene. CDR1 and CDR2 (germline): SGHDT, YYEEEE. The CDR3 contains 15 residues. The CDR3 DNA sequence: TGTGCCAGCAGCTGGACAGGGAGGAGCGGCAATGAGCAGTTCTTC. Its translation is CASSWTGRSGNEQFF.

The J gene is TRBJ2-1, the V gene TRBV11-3, with D possibly matching TRBD1 (5 bases). V lost 0 bases to trimming and J lost 10 bases, with 7 bases between them. The germline gives CDR1 SGHNT, CDR2 YENEEA. The CDR3 totals 12 residues. Here the CDR3 DNA reads TGTGCCAGCAGCTTAGATAGGGGAGAGCAGTTCTTC. Translation: CASSLDRGEQFF.

The chain joins TRBV27 to TRBJ2-2, with D unresolved. The CDR3 runs to 13 residues. Germline lookup yields CDR1 MNHEY and CDR2 SMNVEV (reference sequence). V was pared by 5 bases and J by 1 base, with 5 bases between. CDR3 in amino acids: CASSPQNTGELFF. Here the CDR3 DNA reads TGTGCCAGCAGTCCACAGAACACCGGGGAGCTGTTTTTT.